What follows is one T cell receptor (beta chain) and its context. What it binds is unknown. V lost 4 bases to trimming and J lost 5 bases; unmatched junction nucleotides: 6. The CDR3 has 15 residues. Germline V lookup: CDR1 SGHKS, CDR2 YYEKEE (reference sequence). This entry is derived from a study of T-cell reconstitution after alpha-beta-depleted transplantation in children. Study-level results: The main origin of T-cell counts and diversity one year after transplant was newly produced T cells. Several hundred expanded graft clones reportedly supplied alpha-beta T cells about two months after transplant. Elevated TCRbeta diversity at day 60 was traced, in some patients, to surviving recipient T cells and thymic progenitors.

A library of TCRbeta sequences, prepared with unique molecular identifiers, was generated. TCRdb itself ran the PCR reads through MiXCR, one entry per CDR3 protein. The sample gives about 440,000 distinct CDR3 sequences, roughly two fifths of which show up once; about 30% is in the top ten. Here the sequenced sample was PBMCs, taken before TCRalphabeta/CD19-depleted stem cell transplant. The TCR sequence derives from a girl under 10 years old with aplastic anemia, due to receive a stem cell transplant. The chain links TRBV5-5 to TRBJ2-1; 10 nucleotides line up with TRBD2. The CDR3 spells CASSLAGAVNNEQFF. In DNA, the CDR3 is TGTGCCAGCAGCCTAGCGGGGGCCGTAAACAATGAGCAGTTCTTC.